These T cell receptor beta chains were read from a single sample in a study of long-term antiretroviral therapy in people with HIV. Measured with immunoSEQ multiplex PCR; TCRdb has only the in-frame clones, and not every one. Here the sample spans 20,000 to 25,000 clones, roughly 80% being singletons. The starting material was unsorted PBMCs, obtained 0.2 years after starting antiretroviral therapy. The receptors stem from a woman under 40 with HIV. CDR3s include the opening cysteine and the closing phenylalanine or tryptophan. A D gene is named only where the DNA matches it firmly. Not every row has a clone size; where given, it reads once, few, many or a size class.

j_call	d_call	v_call	clone_size	cdr3_nt	cdr3_aa
TRBJ1-5	.	TRBV6-5	.	TGTGCCAGCAGTTCCGACAGGAATAGCAATCAGCCCCAGCATTTT	CASSSDRNSNQPQHF
TRBJ1-1	.	TRBV5-1	.	TGCGCCAGCAGAACATACAGGGATGGAACTGAAGCTTTCTTT	CASRTYRDGTEAFF
TRBJ2-3	TRBD2	TRBV7-2	.	TGTGCCAGCAGCTTAGCTAGCGGGGGGCCGCATACGCAGTATTTT	CASSLASGGPHTQYF
TRBJ2-4	.	TRBV12-5	.	TGTGCTAGTGGTTTGGCCCTAAAGACAGGAAGCCGAGCCAAAAACATTCAGTACTTC	CASGLALKTGSRAKNIQYF
TRBJ1-2	TRBD1	TRBV5-1	.	TGCGCCAGCAGCTTGTTGGGCTACCCAGGGGGCTTTAACTATGGCTACACCTTC	CASSLLGYPGGFNYGYTF
TRBJ1-2	.	TRBV11-2	.	TGTGCCAGCAGCTTAGACCCGGGCAGCAACTATGGCTACACCTTC	CASSLDPGSNYGYTF
TRBJ2-3	TRBD2	TRBV30	once	TGTGCCTGGGACTTTAGCGGGGGGGCCGATACGCAGTATTTT	CAWDFSGGADTQYF
TRBJ1-1	.	TRBV15	.	TGTGCCACCAGCAGAGATAAAGGAATGAACACTGAAGCTTTCTTT	CATSRDKGMNTEAFF
TRBJ1-3	.	TRBV2	.	TGTGCCAGCAGTGGGCGCGGGATCTCTGGAAACACCATATATTTT	CASSGRGISGNTIYF
TRBJ2-2	TRBD2	TRBV10-3	.	TGTGCCATCCCCTCGACTAGCGGGGGGGCTAGGAGCACCGGGGAGCTGTTTTTT	CAIPSTSGGARSTGELFF
TRBJ1-2	.	TRBV19	.	TGTGCCAGTAGTATAGAAAGCCTCGCAGGTTGGGACTATGGCTACACCTTC	CASSIESLAGWDYGYTF
TRBJ1-2	.	TRBV11-2	.	TGTGCCAGCAGCTTAGAGCGACAGAACTATGGCTACACCTTC	CASSLERQNYGYTF
TRBJ1-2	.	TRBV30	.	TGTGCCTGGAGCCGGGACACAAAAGCCTATGGCTACACCTTC	CAWSRDTKAYGYTF
TRBJ1-2	.	TRBV5-1	.	TGCGCCAGCAGAGAGGGCGTTGGAGGTGATGGCTACACCTTC	CASREGVGGDGYTF
TRBJ1-2	.	TRBV19	few	TGTGCCAGTAGTTTCAGGGCCGGCTACACCTTC	CASSFRAGYTF
TRBJ2-3	TRBD2	TRBV7-2	.	TGTGCCAGCAGCATCGCTAGCGGGGGGGGCACAGATACGCAGTATTTT	CASSIASGGGTDTQYF
TRBJ1-1	.	TRBV5-1	.	TGCGCCAGCAGTAACATGAACACTGAAGCTTTCTTT	CASSNMNTEAFF
TRBJ2-2	.	TRBV5-1	.	TGCGCCAGCAGCACTGCCGGCTCCACCGGGGAGCTGTTTTTT	CASSTAGSTGELFF
TRBJ2-7	TRBD2	TRBV25-1	.	TGTGCCAGCAGTGAAACTAGCGGGGATACCTACGAGCAGTACTTC	CASSETSGDTYEQYF
TRBJ2-1	.	TRBV2	.	TGTGCCAGCAAGCGTAATGAGCAGTTCTTC	CASKRNEQFF
TRBJ1-4	TRBD1	TRBV28	.	TGTGCCAGCATACCCGACAGGGGGGTTGCTAATGAAAAACTGTTTTTT	CASIPDRGVANEKLFF
TRBJ2-1	TRBD1	TRBV7-8	.	TGTGCCAGCAGCTTCGATGGTCAGGGGGTTGAACGGGGGCAGTTCTTC	CASSFDGQGVERGQFF
TRBJ1-5	.	TRBV5-6	few	TGTGCCAGCAGCCGCCGGCCGGGGGGTAGCAATCAGCCCCAGCATTTT	CASSRRPGGSNQPQHF
TRBJ1-3	.	TRBV9	.	TGTGCCAGCAGCAGGGGGTCTGGAAACACCATATATTTT	CASSRGSGNTIYF
TRBJ2-1	TRBD1	TRBV6-5	.	TGTGCCAGCAGCTCAACCCTGGACAGGGCTGAGCAGTTCTTC	CASSSTLDRAEQFF
TRBJ2-4	TRBD2	TRBV27	.	TGTGCCAGCAGCTCTAGCCCGGGGAGGGCCCTCGGGAACATTCAGTACTTC	CASSSSPGRALGNIQYF
TRBJ1-2	.	TRBV6-1	medium-sized	TGTGCCAGCAGTGAACGTCAGACAACTAACTATGGCTACACCTTC	CASSERQTTNYGYTF
TRBJ2-7	.	TRBV6-1	.	TGTGCCAGCAGTGTTTCGAGCTCCTACGAGCAGTACTTC	CASSVSSSYEQYF
TRBJ1-1	.	TRBV7-2	.	TGTGCCAGCAGCTTAGGCCAGAACACTGAAGCTTTCTTT	CASSLGQNTEAFF
TRBJ1-3	.	TRBV28	.	TGTGCCAGCAGGTGGGGGGAAACTGGAAACACCATATATTTT	CASRWGETGNTIYF
TRBJ2-3	.	TRBV4-2	.	TGTGCCAGCAGCCCTAACGGGCGTTCTTTAGGAGATACGCAGTATTTT	CASSPNGRSLGDTQYF
TRBJ1-5	.	TRBV27	.	TGTGCCAGCAGTCTGAAGTTCTATAGCAATCAGCCCCAGCATTTT	CASSLKFYSNQPQHF
TRBJ1-6	.	TRBV11-2	.	TGTGCCAGCAGCCTTATTCAGGGCAAAAATTCACCCCTCCACTTT	CASSLIQGKNSPLHF
TRBJ1-1	.	TRBV27	.	TGTGCCAGCAGTTCCGGGTCGCGGCGGGCTTTCTTT	CASSSGSRRAFF
TRBJ2-3	TRBD1	TRBV10-3	.	TGTGCCATCCTGGACAGGGGCTTCACAGATACGCAGTATTTT	CAILDRGFTDTQYF
TRBJ1-1	TRBD1	TRBV15	.	TGTGCCACCAGCAGAGCCACAGGGGCGATGAACACTGAAGCTTTCTTT	CATSRATGAMNTEAFF
TRBJ2-1	.	TRBV5-1	.	TGCGCCAGCAGCTATCAGGGGGGGGTGGGCTCCTACAATGAGCAGTTCTTC	CASSYQGGVGSYNEQFF
TRBJ1-6	TRBD1	TRBV5-1	.	TGCGCCAGTCAAGGGGGCGCGGGTCAGGGTTCACCCCTCCACTTT	CASQGGAGQGSPLHF
TRBJ1-2	.	TRBV11-2	few	TGTGCCAGCAGCTTAGTGCCCAGGTGGAACTATGGCTACACCTTC	CASSLVPRWNYGYTF
TRBJ1-4	.	TRBV4-1	.	TGCGCCAGCAGCCAAGATGCGGCAGGGAACGAAAAACTGTTTTTT	CASSQDAAGNEKLFF
TRBJ2-3	.	TRBV4-1	.	TGCGCCAGCAGCCAAGAACTAGCTTCATCGGCAGATACGCAGTATTTT	CASSQELASSADTQYF